The present TCR beta chain was sequenced within a study of Ad26.COV2.S vaccination and SARS-CoV-2 variants. Study-wide results and caveats: Vaccine recipients had higher spike-specific TCR breadth than placebo recipients.

Treatment here: roughly 18 received Ad26.COV2.S at low or high dose, single or two shots; roughly five received placebo; per-sample allocation not given. Collection of the samples took place on day 63 after the first injection of vaccine or placebo. Points on this clone: Its antigen is still unknown.

The germline CDR1 and CDR2 sequences are LNHDA and SQIVND (reference sequence). V was clipped by 1 base and J by 0 bases, with 19 bases between them. The CDR3 has 19 amino acids. Using immunoSEQ multiplex PCR, the repertoire was profiled, and TCRdb retains in-frame clones only, with some absent. Among about 480,000 clones, roughly 87% were seen once, and the ten largest hold 10% to 15%. The starting material was peripheral blood, obtained in a trial of Ad26.COV2.S vaccine versus placebo. The TCR sequence derives from a person aged 18 to 59 who received the Ad26.COV2.S COVID-19 vaccine or a placebo. The chain recombines TRBV19 with TRBJ2-1; D is possibly TRBD2 (6 bases). CDR3 sequence (DNA): TGTGCCAGTAGTATAGGACCCGGATGGAGCGGGTCCTCCTACAATGAGCAGTTCTTC. Residues: CASSIGPGWSGSSYNEQFF.